The sequence of this T cell receptor beta chain was determined in a study of T cells in Graves' hyperthyroidism and ophthalmopathy. Template material for amplifying TCR beta CDR3 regions consisted of RNA transcripts. In the first-round RT-PCR of the TCR CDR3, the HTBI primer set was used. In TCRdb, the multiplex PCR reads were re-called with MiXCR into one record per CDR3 protein. The table lists around 260,000 distinct CDR3 sequences, 25% to 30% of them singletons. This clonotype was seen many times. The CDR3 runs 16 residues. After removal of 1 base from V and 6 bases from J, the junction contained 8 bases not matched to a gene. Germline lookup yields CDR1 SGHDN and CDR2 FVKESK.

The chain has TRBV14 and TRBJ2-2, with 7 bases that match TRBD1. This receptor was identified in a man between 40 and 49 years old with Graves' hyperthyroidism that later progressed to Graves' ophthalmopathy. Source material: blood. In nucleotides, the CDR3 is TGTGCCAGCAGCCAAGGCCGGGACAGATCACCCGGGGAGCTGTTTTTT. Its translation is CASSQGRDRSPGELFF.